This T cell receptor (beta chain) was observed in a study of cytomegalovirus exposure and HLA in healthy donors (dated by TCRdb to about 2017). About the investigation overall: According to a later analysis, the approximately 120 validation repertoires were produced on the same platform as the 700 or so repertoires of the first cohort. The aim of the study was to test whether cataloging public T cell receptors could identify signatures of past pathogen exposure. A separate validation cohort of roughly 120 different subjects was used in addition to the roughly 720-subject first cohort. To predict cytomegalovirus infection status, the study combined high-throughput TCR immunosequencing, statistical association of individual TCRs with disease status, and machine learning.

Separate from the approximately 670-subject first cohort, the validation cohort of 95 to 150 subjects was the group to which the donors belonged. The method behind the library was the immunoSEQ multiplex PCR assay. The published analysis was carried out like this. To diagnose cytomegalovirus status from the catalog of TCR beta chain sequences, a statistical classification framework was built. TCRdb's version of the immuneACCESS table is confined to in-frame rearrangements and falls short of the full clone set. An unresolved V gene accounts for under half of the shortfall where checked; the remainder is of unknown origin. The DNA gave D and trimming, while V, J and clone size come from that table. For this sample the table gives approximately 130,000 clones, of which roughly 90% were detected only once. The ten largest account for about 1.9% of the sample. What the authors observed across the whole study: The authors suggested that the approach could potentially be generalized to other disease states and immunological phenotypes. A later analysis lacked HLA typing for the validation cohort, so it scored co-occurrence in that cohort across all 110 or so repertoires. Cytomegalovirus status was reported to be diagnosed by the classifier with high specificity and sensitivity in both the original and validation cohorts. Most TCR sequences were observed very rarely across donors, whereas some public TCRs were present in many individuals. In vitro tests confirmed that a few of the cytomegalovirus-associated TCR beta chains recognize cytomegalovirus antigens. Of the cluster scores, approximately 94% were above 0 in a later analysis, which found that TCRs clustered in the first cohort also tended to co-occur in the 90 to 150 validation repertoires. In the study, some 160 TCR beta chains were listed as associated with cytomegalovirus.

On this clone itself: Its antigen specificity is not known. It has no much larger one-base neighbor in the sample; base qualities were not kept.

V drops 1 base and J drops 5 bases, leaving 6 bases in between. Reading from cysteine to phenylalanine, the CDR3 counts 13 amino acids. The kept DNA is CDR3 alone, 39 bases in frame from the first base. The germline V gene encodes CDR1 KGHSH and CDR2 LQKENI. The TCR was taken from a woman aged 18-35 years in good health and CMV-seronegative. Material for sequencing was PBMCs. The chain was built from TRBV18 and TRBJ2-1; confidence is insufficient to name the D gene. In nucleotides, the sequence is TGTGCCAGCTCACCACGGCTTGACAATGAGCAGTTCTTC. Translated, this gives CASSPRLDNEQFF.